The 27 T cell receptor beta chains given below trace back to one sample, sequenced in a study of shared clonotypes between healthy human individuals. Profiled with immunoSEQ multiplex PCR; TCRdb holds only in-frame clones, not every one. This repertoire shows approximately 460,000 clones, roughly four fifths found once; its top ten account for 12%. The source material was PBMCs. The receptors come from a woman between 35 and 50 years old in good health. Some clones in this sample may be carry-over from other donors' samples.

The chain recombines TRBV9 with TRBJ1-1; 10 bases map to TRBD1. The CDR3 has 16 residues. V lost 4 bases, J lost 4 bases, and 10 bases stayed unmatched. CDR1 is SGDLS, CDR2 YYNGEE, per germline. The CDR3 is CASSPTDRGAATEAFF. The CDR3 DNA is TGTGCCAGCAGCCCGACGGACAGGGGGGCAGCCACTGAAGCTTTCTTT. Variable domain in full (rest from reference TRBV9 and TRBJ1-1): DSGVTQTPKHLITATGQRVTLRCSPRSGDLSVYWYQQSLDQGLQFLIQYYNGEERAKGNILERFSAQQFPDLHSELNLSSLELGDSALYFCASSPTDRGAATEAFFGQGTRLTVV.

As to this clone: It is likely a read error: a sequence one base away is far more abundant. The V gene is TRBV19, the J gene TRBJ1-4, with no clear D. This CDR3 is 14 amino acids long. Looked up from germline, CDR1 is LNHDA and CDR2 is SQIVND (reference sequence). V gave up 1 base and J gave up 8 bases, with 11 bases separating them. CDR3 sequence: CASSIGVPEEKLFF. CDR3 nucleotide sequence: TGTGCCAGTAGTATAGGGGTTCCTGAAGAAAAACTGTTTTTT.

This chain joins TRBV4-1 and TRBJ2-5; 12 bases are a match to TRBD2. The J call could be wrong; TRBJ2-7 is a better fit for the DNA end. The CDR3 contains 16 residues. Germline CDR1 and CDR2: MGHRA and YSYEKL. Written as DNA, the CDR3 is TGCGCCAGCAGCCAAACTAGCGGGAGGAGGGCCTACGAGCAGTACTTC. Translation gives CASSQTSGRRAYEQYF.

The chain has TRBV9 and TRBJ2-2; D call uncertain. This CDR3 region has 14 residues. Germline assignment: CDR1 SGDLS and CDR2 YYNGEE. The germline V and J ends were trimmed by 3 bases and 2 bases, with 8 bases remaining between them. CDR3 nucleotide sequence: TGTGCCAGCAGCGCAGCCGGAAACACCGGGGAGCTGTTTTTT. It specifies CASSAAGNTGELFF. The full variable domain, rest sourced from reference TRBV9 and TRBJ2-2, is DSGVTQTPKHLITATGQRVTLRCSPRSGDLSVYWYQQSLDQGLQFLIQYYNGEERAKGNILERFSAQQFPDLHSELNLSSLELGDSALYFCASSAAGNTGELFFGEGSRLTVL.

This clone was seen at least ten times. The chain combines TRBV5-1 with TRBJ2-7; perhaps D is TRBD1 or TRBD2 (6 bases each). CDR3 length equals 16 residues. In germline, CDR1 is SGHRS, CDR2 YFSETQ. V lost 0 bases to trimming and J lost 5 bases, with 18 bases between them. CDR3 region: CASSLGASGARNEQYF. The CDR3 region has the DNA TGCGCCAGCAGCTTGGGGGCCTCGGGGGCGCGGAACGAGCAGTACTTC.

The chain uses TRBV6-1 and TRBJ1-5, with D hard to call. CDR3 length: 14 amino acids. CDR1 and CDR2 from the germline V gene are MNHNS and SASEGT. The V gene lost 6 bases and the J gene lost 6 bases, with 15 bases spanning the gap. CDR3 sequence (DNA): TGTGCCAGCAGCTCCCACTTACAAGGTCAGCCCCAGCATTTT. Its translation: CASSSHLQGQPQHF.

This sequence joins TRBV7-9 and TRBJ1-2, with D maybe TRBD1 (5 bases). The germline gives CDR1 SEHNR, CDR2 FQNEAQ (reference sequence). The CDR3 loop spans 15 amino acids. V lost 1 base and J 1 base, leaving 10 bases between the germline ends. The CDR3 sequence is CASSLDRDLNYGYTF. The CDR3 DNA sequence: TGTGCCAGCAGCTTAGATAGGGACCTTAACTATGGCTACACCTTC.

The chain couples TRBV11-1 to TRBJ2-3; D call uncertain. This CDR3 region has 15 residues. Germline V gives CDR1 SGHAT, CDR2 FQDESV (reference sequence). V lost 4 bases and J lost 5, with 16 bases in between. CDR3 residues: CASSSVRVYGDTQYF. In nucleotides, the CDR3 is TGTGCCAGCAGCTCAGTCCGGGTATATGGAGATACGCAGTATTTT.

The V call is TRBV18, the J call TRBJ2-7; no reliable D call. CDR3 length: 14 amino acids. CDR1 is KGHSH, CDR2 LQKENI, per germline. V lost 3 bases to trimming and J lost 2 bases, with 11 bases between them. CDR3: CASSPSPTTYEQYF. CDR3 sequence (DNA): TGTGCCAGCTCACCCTCGCCTACGACCTACGAGCAGTACTTC.

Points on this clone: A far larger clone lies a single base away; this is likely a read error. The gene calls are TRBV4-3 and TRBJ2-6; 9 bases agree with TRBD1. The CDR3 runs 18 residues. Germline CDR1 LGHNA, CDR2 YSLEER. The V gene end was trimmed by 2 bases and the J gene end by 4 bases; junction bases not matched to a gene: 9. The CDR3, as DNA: TGCGCCAGCAGCCAACCCGGGACAGGGACATACGGGGCCAACGTCCTGACTTTC. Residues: CASSQPGTGTYGANVLTF.

The CDR3 bases are TGTGCCAGCACCTACACAGATACGCAGTATTTT. Residues: CASTYTDTQYF. The chain is built from TRBV6-5 and TRBJ2-3; D call uncertain. Germline V gene lookup returns CDR1 MNHEY and CDR2 SVGAGI. The CDR3 is 11 amino acids. V gave up 7 bases and J gave up 2 bases, with 4 bases separating them.

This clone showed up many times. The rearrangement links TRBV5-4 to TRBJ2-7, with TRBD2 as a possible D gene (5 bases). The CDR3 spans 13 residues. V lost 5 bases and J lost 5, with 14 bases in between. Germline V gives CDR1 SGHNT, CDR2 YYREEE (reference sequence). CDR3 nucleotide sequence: TGTGCCAGCAGTTGGAGGCCCCTAGACGAGCAGTACTTC. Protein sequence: CASSWRPLDEQYF.

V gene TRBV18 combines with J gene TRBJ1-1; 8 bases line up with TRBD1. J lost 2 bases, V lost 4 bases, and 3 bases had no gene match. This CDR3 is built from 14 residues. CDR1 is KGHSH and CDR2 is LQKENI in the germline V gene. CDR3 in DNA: TGTGCCAGCTCACTATCAGGGGGCAACACTGAAGCTTTCTTT. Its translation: CASSLSGGNTEAFF.

The CDR3 nucleotides are TGTGCCAGCAGTTCCCGACAGGGTAGCAATCAGCCCCAGCATTTT. As protein: CASSSRQGSNQPQHF. The chain is built from TRBV28 and TRBJ1-5; 7 bases match TRBD1. The ends lost 4 bases at V and 0 bases at J; junction bases unmatched: 3. CDR3 length equals 15 residues. The germline V gene has CDR1 MDHEN and CDR2 SYDVKM.

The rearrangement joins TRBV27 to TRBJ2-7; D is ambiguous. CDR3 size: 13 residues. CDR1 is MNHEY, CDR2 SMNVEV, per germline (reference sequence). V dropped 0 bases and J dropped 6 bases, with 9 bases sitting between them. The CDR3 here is CASSLSALVEQYF. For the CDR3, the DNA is TGTGCCAGCAGTTTATCAGCCCTAGTCGAGCAGTACTTC.

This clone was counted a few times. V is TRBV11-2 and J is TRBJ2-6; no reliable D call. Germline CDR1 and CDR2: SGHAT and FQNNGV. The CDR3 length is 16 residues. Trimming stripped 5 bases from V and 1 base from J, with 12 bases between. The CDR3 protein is CASSKGFGSGANVLTF. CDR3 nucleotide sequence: TGTGCCAGCAGCAAAGGGTTTGGATCTGGGGCCAACGTCCTGACTTTC.

The CDR3 region is CASSMTGQVTNYGYTF. As DNA, the CDR3 is TGTGCCAGTAGTATGACAGGGCAAGTTACTAACTATGGCTACACCTTC. The V call is TRBV19, the J call TRBJ1-2, with 7 positions matching TRBD1. With 3 bases clipped from V and 0 bases from J, the junction kept 7 bases outside the gene matches. The CDR3 spans 16 residues. The germline gives CDR1 LNHDA, CDR2 SQIVND (reference sequence).

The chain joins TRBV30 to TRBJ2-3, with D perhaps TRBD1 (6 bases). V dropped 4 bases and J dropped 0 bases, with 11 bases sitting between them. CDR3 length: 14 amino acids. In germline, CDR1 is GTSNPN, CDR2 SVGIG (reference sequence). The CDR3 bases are TGTGCCTGGACTTACAGGGCAAGCACAGATACGCAGTATTTT. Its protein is CAWTYRASTDTQYF. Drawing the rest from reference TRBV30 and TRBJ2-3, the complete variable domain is SQTIHQWPATLVQPVGSPLSLECTVEGTSNPNLYWYRQAAGRGLQLLFYSVGIGQISSEVPQNLSASRPQDRQFILSSKKLLLSDSGFYLCAWTYRASTDTQYFGPGTRLTVL.

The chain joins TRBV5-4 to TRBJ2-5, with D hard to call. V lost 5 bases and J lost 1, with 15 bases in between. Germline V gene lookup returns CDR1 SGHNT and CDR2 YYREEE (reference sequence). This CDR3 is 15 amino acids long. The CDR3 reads CASRRSSAAQETQYF. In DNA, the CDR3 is TGTGCCAGCAGGCGTAGTAGTGCCGCCCAAGAGACCCAGTACTTC.

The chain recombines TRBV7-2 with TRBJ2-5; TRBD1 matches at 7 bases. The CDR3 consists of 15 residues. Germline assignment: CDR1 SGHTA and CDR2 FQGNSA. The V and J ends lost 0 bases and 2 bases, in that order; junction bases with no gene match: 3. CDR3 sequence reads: CASSLAGGRQETQYF. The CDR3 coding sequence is TGTGCCAGCAGCTTAGCAGGGGGCCGTCAAGAGACCCAGTACTTC. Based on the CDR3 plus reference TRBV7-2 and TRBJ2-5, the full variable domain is GAGVSQSPSNKVTEKGKDVELRCDPISGHTALYWYRQSLGQGLEFLIYFQGNSAPDKSGLPSDRFSAERTGGSVSTLTIQRTQQEDSAVYLCASSLAGGRQETQYFGPGTRLLVL.

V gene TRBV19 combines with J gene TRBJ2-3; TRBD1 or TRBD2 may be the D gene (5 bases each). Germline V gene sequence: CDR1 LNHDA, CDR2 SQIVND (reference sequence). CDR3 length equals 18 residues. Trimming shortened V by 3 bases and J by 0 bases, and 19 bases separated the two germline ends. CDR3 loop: CASSIELVGGPSTDTQYF. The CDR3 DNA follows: TGTGCCAGTAGTATCGAGCTGGTTGGGGGACCTAGCACAGATACGCAGTATTTT.

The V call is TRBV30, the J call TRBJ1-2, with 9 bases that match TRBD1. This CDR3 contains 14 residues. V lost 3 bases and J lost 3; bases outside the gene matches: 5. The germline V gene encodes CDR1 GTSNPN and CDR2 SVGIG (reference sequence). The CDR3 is CAWRSGQGYYGYTF. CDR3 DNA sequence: TGTGCCTGGAGGAGCGGACAGGGGTACTATGGCTACACCTTC.

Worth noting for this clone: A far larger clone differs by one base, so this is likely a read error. The CDR3 spells CANRDRQETQHF. The CDR3 DNA follows: TGTGCCAACCGGGACAGACAAGAGACCCAGCACTTC. V is TRBV2 and J is TRBJ2-5, with 7 positions matching TRBD1. The CDR3 loop spans 12 amino acids. Per germline, CDR1 SNHLY and CDR2 FYNNEI.

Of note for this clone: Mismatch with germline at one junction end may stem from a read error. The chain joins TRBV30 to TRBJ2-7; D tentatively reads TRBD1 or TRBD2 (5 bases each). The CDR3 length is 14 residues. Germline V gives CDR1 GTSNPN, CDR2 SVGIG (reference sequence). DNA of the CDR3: TGTGCCTGGAGTGAGGGGTCAACCACCTACGAGCGGCACTTC. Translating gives CAWSEGSTTYERHF.

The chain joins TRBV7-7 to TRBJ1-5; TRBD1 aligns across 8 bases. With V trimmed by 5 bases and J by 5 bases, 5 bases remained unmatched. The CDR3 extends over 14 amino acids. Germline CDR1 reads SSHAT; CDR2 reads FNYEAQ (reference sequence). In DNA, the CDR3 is TGTGCCAGCAGCCGACAGGGGAAGTATCAGCCCCAGCATTTT. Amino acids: CASSRQGKYQPQHF.

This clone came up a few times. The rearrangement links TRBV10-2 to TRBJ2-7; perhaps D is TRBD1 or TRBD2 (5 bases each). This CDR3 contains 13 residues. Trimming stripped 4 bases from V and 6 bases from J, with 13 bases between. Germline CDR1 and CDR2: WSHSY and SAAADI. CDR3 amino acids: CASSVGRGVEQYF. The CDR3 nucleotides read TGCGCCAGCAGTGTAGGCCGAGGGGTCGAGCAGTACTTC.

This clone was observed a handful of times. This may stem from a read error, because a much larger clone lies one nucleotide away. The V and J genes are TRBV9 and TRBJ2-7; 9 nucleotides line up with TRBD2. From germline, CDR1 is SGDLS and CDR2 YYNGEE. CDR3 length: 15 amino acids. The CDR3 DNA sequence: TGTGCCAGCAGCCCCCGGTTTAGCGGGAGCGACGAGCAGTGCTTC. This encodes CASSPRFSGSDEQCF.